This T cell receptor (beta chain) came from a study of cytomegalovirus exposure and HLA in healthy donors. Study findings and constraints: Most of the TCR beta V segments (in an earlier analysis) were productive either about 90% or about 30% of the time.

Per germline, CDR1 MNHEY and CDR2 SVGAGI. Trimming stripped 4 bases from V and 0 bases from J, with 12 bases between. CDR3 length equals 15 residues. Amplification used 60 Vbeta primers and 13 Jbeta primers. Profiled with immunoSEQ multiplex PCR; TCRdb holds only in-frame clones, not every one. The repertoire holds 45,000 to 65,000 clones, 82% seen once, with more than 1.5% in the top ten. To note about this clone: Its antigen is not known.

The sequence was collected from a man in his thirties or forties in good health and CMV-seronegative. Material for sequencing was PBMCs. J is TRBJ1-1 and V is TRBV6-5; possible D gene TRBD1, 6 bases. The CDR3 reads CASSSPRTVNTEAFF. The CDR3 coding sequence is TGTGCCAGCAGTTCCCCCCGGACAGTGAACACTGAAGCTTTCTTT.